This T cell receptor (beta chain) is from a study of post-analysis software for immune sequencing data. General study findings and limits: Compared with controls, patients had more of about 5 TRBV segments, including TRBV5-6, TRBV5-1 and TRBV20-1.

cDNA libraries of TCR beta carried unique molecular identifiers. TCRdb re-called the PCR reads through MiXCR, storing one row per CDR3 protein. The data show approximately 440,000 distinct CDR3 sequences, with roughly 45% seen just once and roughly an eighth held by the top ten. In regard to this clonotype: Its antigen remains unknown.

Trimming shortened V by 9 bases and J by 2 bases, and 14 bases separated the two germline ends. From germline, CDR1 is MNHNS and CDR2 SASEGT. The CDR3 has 13 residues. This chain links TRBV6-1 with TRBJ2-7; D is unclear. The TCR was taken from a girl aged 5-17 years with multiple sclerosis. The source material was blood. CDR3 nucleotides: TGTGCCAGTATGACTGGATATGCCTACGAGCAGTACTTC. This translates into CASMTGYAYEQYF.